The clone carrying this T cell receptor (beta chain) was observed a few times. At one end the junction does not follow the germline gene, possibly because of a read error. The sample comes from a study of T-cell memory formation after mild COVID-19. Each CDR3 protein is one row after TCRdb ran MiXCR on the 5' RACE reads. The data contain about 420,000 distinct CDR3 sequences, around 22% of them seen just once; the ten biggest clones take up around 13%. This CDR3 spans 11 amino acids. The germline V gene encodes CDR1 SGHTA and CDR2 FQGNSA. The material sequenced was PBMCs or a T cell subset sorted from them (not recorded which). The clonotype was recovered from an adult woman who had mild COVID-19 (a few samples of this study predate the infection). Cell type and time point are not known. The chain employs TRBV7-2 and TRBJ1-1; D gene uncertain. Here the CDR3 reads CASSLREKLLF. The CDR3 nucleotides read TGTGCCAGCAGCTTACGGGAGAAGCTTCTCTTT.